Each of the 30 T cell receptor beta chains below was sequenced from the same sample in a study of chronic HIV infection and antiretroviral therapy. TCRdb reprocessed the 5' RACE reads via MiXCR and lists one record per CDR3 protein. This sample has fewer than 40,000 distinct CDR3 sequences, with around 8.7% found just once. What was sequenced was peripheral blood. The receptors come from an adult who had HIV and had not received antiretroviral therapy, or was an uninfected healthy control (not recorded which).

This clonotype was observed a few times. This chain joins TRBV29-1 and TRBJ2-1, with 7 bases matching TRBD1. The CDR3 spans 14 residues. The V and J ends lost 7 bases and 1 base, in that order; junction bases with no gene match: 7. Germline assignment: CDR1 SQVTM and CDR2 ANQGSEA. CDR3 bases: TGCAGCGGCCGGGACAGAAGATCCTACAATGAGCAGTTCTTC. This sequence encodes CSGRDRRSYNEQFF.

This clonotype was counted at least ten times. The gene calls are TRBV28 and TRBJ1-4; weak D call: TRBD1 (6 bases). Germline V gene lookup returns CDR1 MDHEN and CDR2 SYDVKM. This CDR3 is built from 14 residues. Trimming removed 5 bases at V and 6 bases at J, with 13 bases between. CDR3 bases: TGTGCCAGCAGTGGTAGGGGGTTGGATGAAAAACTGTTTTTT. Protein product: CASSGRGLDEKLFF.

This clonotype was observed at least ten times. This chain joins TRBV28 and TRBJ2-1, with 12 bases aligning to TRBD2. The J segment lost 7 bases and the V segment lost 5 bases, leaving 6 bases of the junction unmatched. CDR3 length equals 15 residues. The germline V gene has CDR1 MDHEN and CDR2 SYDVKM. The CDR3 region has the DNA TGTGCCAGCAGTACCGGACTAGCGGGGAAGAATGAGCAGTTCTTC. This translates into CASSTGLAGKNEQFF.

This clonotype has a count of ten or more. The gene calls are TRBV5-5 and TRBJ2-7, with D tentatively TRBD1 or TRBD2 (5 bases each). Trimming shortened V by 1 base and J by 2 bases, and 13 bases separated the two germline ends. Per the germline V gene, CDR1 is SGHKS and CDR2 is YYEKEE (reference sequence). The CDR3 totals 15 residues. CDR3 nucleotides: TGTGCCAGCAGCTTGACGACCGGGACCCCCTACGAGCAGTACTTC. Amino acids: CASSLTTGTPYEQYF.

This chain connects TRBV29-1 to TRBJ2-2; 8 bases fit TRBD1. Germline V lookup: CDR1 SQVTM, CDR2 ANQGSEA. J was trimmed by 5 bases and V by 7 bases; bases with no gene match: 6. The CDR3 has 13 amino acids. CDR3 nucleotide sequence: TGCAGCGCACGGACAGGGTTGACCGGGGAGCTGTTTTTT. Translating gives CSARTGLTGELFF.

This chain joins TRBV29-1 and TRBJ2-2; D might be TRBD1 (5 bases). Germline lookup yields CDR1 SQVTM and CDR2 ANQGSEA. Deletions cut 5 bases from V and 0 bases from J, with 10 bases between. The CDR3 is made up of 14 amino acids. The CDR3 sequence is CSVRRDTNTGELFF. The CDR3 nucleotides are TGCAGCGTTCGCAGGGATACGAACACCGGGGAGCTGTTTTTT.

At least ten counts were recorded for this clonotype. The chain employs TRBV20-1 and TRBJ1-2, with a possible D match to TRBD1 (5 bases). The germline gives CDR1 DFQATT, CDR2 SNEGSKA (reference sequence). The CDR3 extends over 14 amino acids. V lost 1 base and J lost 8, with 17 bases in between. CDR3 in DNA: TGCAGTGCTAGAGGTCCCGGACAAGCTGGGGGCTACACCTTC. This translates into CSARGPGQAGGYTF.

This clonotype was counted a few times. The gene calls are TRBV3-1 and TRBJ2-5; D might be TRBD1 (6 bases). V lost 3 bases to trimming and J lost 4 bases, with 21 bases between them. CDR3 length equals 17 residues. Germline values: CDR1 LGHDT, CDR2 YNNKEL (reference sequence). CDR3 sequence: CASSQIQGITSVETQYF. Here the CDR3 DNA reads TGTGCCAGCAGCCAGATACAGGGTATCACAAGTGTAGAGACCCAGTACTTC.

V gene TRBV6-4 combines with J gene TRBJ2-3; the D is unclear. The CDR3 totals 15 residues. The germline gives CDR1 MRHNA, CDR2 SNTAGT. The V and J ends lost 5 bases and 2 bases respectively, with 14 bases between them. The DNA for the CDR3 is TGTGCCAGCAGTTCCGGGCCGAGCACCACAGATACGCAGTATTTT. Translated, it gives CASSSGPSTTDTQYF.

This clonotype was observed at least ten times. The chain links TRBV29-1 to TRBJ2-7, with D perhaps TRBD2 (5 bases). The germline V and J ends were trimmed by 7 bases and 7 bases, with 26 bases remaining between them. This CDR3 comprises 15 residues. The V gene's germline CDR1 is SQVTM and CDR2 ANQGSEA. CDR3 sequence (DNA): TGCAGCGCGTCGGAGAAGGACGGACTTCGGGAAGAGCAGTACTTC. Translated: CSASEKDGLREEQYF.

This clonotype has at least ten counts. The gene calls are TRBV28 and TRBJ2-2, with 8 bases that match TRBD1. The junction had 8 bases not matched to a gene; V was cut back by 6 bases and J by 5 bases. The CDR3 runs 15 residues. Germline assignment: CDR1 MDHEN and CDR2 SYDVKM. The CDR3 reads CASSTGQGRTGELFF. The CDR3 bases are TGTGCCAGCAGCACTGGACAGGGTCGTACCGGGGAGCTGTTTTTT.

The sample holds many counts of this clonotype. This chain joins TRBV29-1 and TRBJ2-1; no clear D. V shed 2 bases and J shed 7 bases, with 12 bases lying between them. This CDR3 comprises 13 residues. Per the germline V gene, CDR1 is SQVTM and CDR2 is ANQGSEA. The CDR3 spells CSVESLVGNEQFF. Here the CDR3 DNA reads TGCAGCGTTGAATCGCTAGTGGGGAATGAGCAGTTCTTC.

This clonotype occurred a few times. The rearrangement joins TRBV28 to TRBJ2-7; D unclear. Trimming took 3 bases from V and 2 from J, leaving 20 bases between them. This CDR3 spans 17 amino acids. The germline CDR1 and CDR2 sequences are MDHEN and SYDVKM. CDR3 amino acids: CASSFWQLTDQTYEQYF. CDR3 coding DNA: TGTGCCAGCAGTTTCTGGCAGCTGACCGACCAGACCTACGAGCAGTACTTC.

In its sample, this clonotype was seen a few times. The chain carries TRBV6-6 and TRBJ2-2, with D perhaps TRBD1 or TRBD2 (5 bases each). V lost 2 bases to trimming and J lost 2 bases, with 9 bases between them. The CDR3 is 15 amino acids. CDR1 and CDR2 (germline): MNHNY, SVGAGI (reference sequence). The CDR3 spells CASSYGTTNTGELFF. The CDR3 DNA follows: TGTGCCAGCAGTTACGGGACGACTAACACCGGGGAGCTGTTTTTT.

In this sample, this clonotype turned up many times. V usage is TRBV28 and J usage is TRBJ2-6; no clear D. V lost 2 bases to trimming and J lost 3 bases, with 8 bases between them. Germline V lookup: CDR1 MDHEN, CDR2 SYDVKM. The CDR3 extends over 15 amino acids. CDR3 loop: CASSLGPGGANVLTF. The CDR3 DNA sequence: TGTGCCAGCAGTTTAGGCCCAGGTGGGGCCAACGTCCTGACTTTC.

This clonotype was counted at least ten times. The chain recombines TRBV28 with TRBJ2-3; D unresolved. The V end was cut by 4 bases, the J end by 1 base, with 9 bases between. CDR1 and CDR2 from the germline V gene are MDHEN and SYDVKM. The CDR3 spans 14 residues. CDR3 sequence: CASSWAAGTDTQYF. In nucleotides, the CDR3 is TGTGCCAGCAGTTGGGCAGCTGGCACAGATACGCAGTATTTT. The complete variable domain, with remaining parts taken from reference TRBV28 and TRBJ2-3, reads DVKVTQSSRYLVKRTGEKVFLECVQDMDHENMFWYRQDPGLGLRLIYFSYDVKMKEKGDIPEGYSVSREKKERFSLILESASTNQTSMYLCASSWAAGTDTQYFGPGTRLTVL.

This clonotype showed up many times. The rearrangement uses TRBV20-1 and TRBJ2-3; 7 nucleotides align to TRBD1. The CDR3 is 15 amino acids. Trimming cost V 3 bases and J 0 bases; bases outside gene matches: 6. Germline CDR1 is DFQATT and CDR2 is SNEGSKA (reference sequence). CDR3 protein: CSARERQGSTDTQYF. CDR3 nucleotides: TGCAGTGCTAGGGAAAGACAGGGCAGCACAGATACGCAGTATTTT.

This clonotype has ten or more counts. The chain couples TRBV12-3 or TRBV12-4 to TRBJ1-1; D may be TRBD1 (6 bases). CDR3 length equals 10 residues. The germline V and J ends were trimmed by 9 bases and 7 bases, with 9 bases remaining between them. CDR3 sequence: CASSGVEAFF. In DNA, the CDR3 is TGTGCCAGTTCAGGGGTTGAAGCTTTCTTT.

This clonotype was counted many times. The CDR3 spells CASSLGLAPEQFF. DNA of the CDR3: TGTGCCAGCAGCCTGGGACTAGCTCCTGAGCAGTTCTTC. The chain employs TRBV12-3 or TRBV12-4 and TRBJ2-1, with TRBD2 identical over 9 bases. The CDR3 is made up of 13 amino acids. The V gene end was trimmed by 6 bases and the J gene end by 9 bases; junction bases not matched to a gene: 6.

This clonotype has more than one count but fewer than ten. The chain uses TRBV7-9 and TRBJ2-4; D is ambiguous. Germline CDR1 is SEHNR and CDR2 is FQNEAQ (reference sequence). V lost 4 bases to trimming and J lost 0 bases, with 7 bases between them. The length of the CDR3 is 14 residues. CDR3: CASSCSLAKNIQYF. CDR3 in DNA: TGTGCCAGCAGCTGTAGTCTAGCCAAAAACATTCAGTACTTC.

This clonotype turned up a few times. The chain uses TRBV4-1 and TRBJ1-5; 8 bases fit TRBD1. The CDR3 length is 14 residues. Germline values: CDR1 MGHRA, CDR2 YSYEKL. The junction had 3 bases not matched to a gene; V was cut back by 2 bases and J by 6 bases. CDR3 nucleotide sequence: TGCGCCAGCAGCCAACAACAGGGGGGTCAGCCCCAGCATTTT. It translates to CASSQQQGGQPQHF.

In this sample, this clonotype turned up many times. The chain joins TRBV2 to TRBJ2-1; 7 positions match TRBD2. Trimming cost V 10 bases and J 4 bases; bases outside gene matches: 10. This CDR3 is built from 14 residues. Looked up from germline, CDR1 is SNHLY and CDR2 is FYNNEI. CDR3: CAIQGGSVYNEQFF. DNA for the CDR3: TGTGCCATCCAAGGCGGGAGTGTTTACAATGAGCAGTTCTTC.

Ten or more counts support this clonotype. This chain uses TRBV28 with TRBJ2-7; 7 nucleotides align to TRBD1. From germline, CDR1 is MDHEN and CDR2 SYDVKM. The V gene end was trimmed by 3 bases and the J gene end by 2 bases; junction bases not matched to a gene: 16. The CDR3 is made up of 18 amino acids. The CDR3 is CASSLRGLQGSSPYEQYF. The CDR3 DNA reads TGTGCCAGCAGTTTGAGGGGGCTACAGGGCTCCAGCCCCTACGAGCAGTACTTC. The full variable domain, with the rest looked up from reference TRBV28 and TRBJ2-7, is DVKVTQSSRYLVKRTGEKVFLECVQDMDHENMFWYRQDPGLGLRLIYFSYDVKMKEKGDIPEGYSVSREKKERFSLILESASTNQTSMYLCASSLRGLQGSSPYEQYFGPGTRLTVT.

In this sample, this clonotype is medium-sized. V gene TRBV6-4 combines with J gene TRBJ2-2, with TRBD2 matching 12 bases. V was clipped by 2 bases and J by 6 bases; unmatched bases: 1. The CDR3 extends over 15 amino acids. Germline lookup yields CDR1 MRHNA and CDR2 SNTAGT. The CDR3 DNA reads as TGTGCCAGCAGTGACGGGACTAGCGGGTCCGGGGAGCTGTTTTTT. Its protein is CASSDGTSGSGELFF.

This clonotype was observed a handful of times. The chain is built from TRBV4-2 and TRBJ1-5, with D unresolved. V was clipped by 0 bases and J by 4 bases, with 10 bases between them. The CDR3 covers 15 residues. Looked up from germline, CDR1 is LGHNA and CDR2 is YNFKEQ. CDR3 DNA sequence: TGTGCCAGCAGCCAAGAAGGAGTGGGGAATCAGCCCCAGCATTTT. As protein: CASSQEGVGNQPQHF.

This clonotype has more than one count but fewer than ten. The CDR3 spells CASSLRPDRSSGANVLTF. CDR3 sequence (DNA): TGCGCCAGCAGCCTACGCCCGGACAGGTCCTCTGGGGCCAACGTCCTGACTTTC. The chain joins TRBV5-1 to TRBJ2-6, with 7 bases lining up with TRBD1. Germline lookup yields CDR1 SGHRS and CDR2 YFSETQ. The CDR3 sequence is 18 residues long. Unmatched junction bases numbered 10, after V lost 4 bases and J lost 0 bases.

This clonotype occurred a few times. The chain combines TRBV9 with TRBJ1-5, with a possible D match to TRBD1 (5 bases). Trimming left V 1 base short and J 10 bases short, with 12 bases between. CDR3 length equals 13 residues. Germline CDR1 reads SGDLS; CDR2 reads YYNGEE. The CDR3 sequence: CASSVQGRGPQHF. For the CDR3, the DNA is TGTGCCAGCAGCGTACAGGGAAGGGGTCCCCAGCATTTT. Together with reference TRBV9 and TRBJ1-5, the CDR3 gives the full variable domain: DSGVTQTPKHLITATGQRVTLRCSPRSGDLSVYWYQQSLDQGLQFLIQYYNGEERAKGNILERFSAQQFPDLHSELNLSSLELGDSALYFCASSVQGRGPQHFGDGTRLSIL.

This clonotype has only a few counts. The chain is built from TRBV28 and TRBJ2-5; D remains ambiguous. This CDR3 region has 14 residues. Germline V gives CDR1 MDHEN, CDR2 SYDVKM. The V gene lost 4 bases and the J gene lost 4 bases, with 13 bases spanning the gap. This CDR3 is CASSSGRSGETQYF. The DNA for the CDR3 is TGTGCCAGCAGTTCCGGACGGTCAGGAGAGACCCAGTACTTC.

This clonotype was detected a few times. The chain employs TRBV5-1 and TRBJ1-2; D is undetermined. Germline assignment: CDR1 SGHRS and CDR2 YFSETQ. V gave up 6 bases and J gave up 4 bases, with 13 bases separating them. The CDR3 runs 13 residues. The CDR3, as DNA: TGCGCCAGCATCCCCCCCGGCGGCTATGGCTACACCTTC. The encoded protein is CASIPPGGYGYTF.

This clonotype was observed many times. The rearrangement links TRBV7-2 to TRBJ2-5, with 7 bases fitting TRBD2. CDR1 SGHTA and CDR2 FQGNSA come from the germline V gene. Trimming removed 6 bases from V and 2 bases from J; junction bases left unmatched: 12. This CDR3 is built from 16 residues. The CDR3 is CASRSGMGRGQETQYF. CDR3 DNA: TGTGCCAGCAGGTCGGGGATGGGGAGGGGTCAAGAGACCCAGTACTTC. Supplemented by reference TRBV7-2 and TRBJ2-5, the full variable domain reads GAGVSQSPSNKVTEKGKDVELRCDPISGHTALYWYRQSLGQGLEFLIYFQGNSAPDKSGLPSDRFSAERTGGSVSTLTIQRTQQEDSAVYLCASRSGMGRGQETQYFGPGTRLLVL.